This T cell receptor beta chain was found in a study of T cell changes during pregnancy in multiple sclerosis (dated by TCRdb to 2018 to 2020). Concerning the study at large: Changes in the T cell repertoire over the course of pregnancy were examined in this study in women with multiple sclerosis.

A word on this clone: This clone's antigen is unknown. No much larger clone exists at a distance of one base, and base qualities are not known.

The library was built by means of the immunoSEQ multiplex PCR assay. TCRdb re-hosts the immuneACCESS table, in-frame sequences only. Its copies lack some clones; in the studies checked, an unresolved V gene accounts for under half of them, and the cause for the rest is not known. The sample table holds about 79,000 clones, of which about 90% were seen once. The top ten constitute roughly 0.44% of the sample. The V end loses 9 bases and the J end loses 2 bases, and a stretch of 17 bases separates them. The germline V gene (reference sequence) provides CDR1 SEHNR and CDR2 FQNEAQ. The CDR3, from cysteine to phenylalanine, totals 16 residues. CDR3 DNA only is kept here, 48 bases in frame from base 1.

The sequencing used CD4+ T cells from peripheral blood mononuclear cells, collected in the second trimester of pregnancy. The receptor comes from a female donor with multiple sclerosis, enrolled in a pregnancy study. The chain couples TRBV7-9 to TRBJ2-6, and perhaps TRBD1 as D gene, on 6 matching bases. The CDR3 corresponds to CARGIAQGPGANVLTF. The bases are TGTGCCAGGGGGATAGCACAGGGTCCTGGGGCCAACGTCCTGACTTTC.